Sequencing of this T cell receptor (beta chain) was carried out in a study of T-cell reconstitution after alpha-beta-depleted transplantation in children. The CDR3 consists of 15 residues. V was trimmed by 4 bases and J by 5 bases, leaving 15 bases between them. Germline CDR1 MGHDK, CDR2 SYGVNS. With regard to this clonotype: The antigen is undetermined.

The TCRbeta library was prepared with unique molecular identifiers. TCRdb used MiXCR to reprocess the PCR reads, holding one entry per CDR3 protein. There are about 980,000 distinct CDR3 sequences in the sample; less than 30% occur only once, and roughly 27% lies in the top ten. Notes on the study in general: Several hundred expanded graft clones reportedly supplied alpha-beta T cells about two months after transplant.

The clonotype was recovered from a boy in the first two years of life who had a stem cell transplant for SCID, so the T cells may come from the graft donor. The chain recombines TRBV25-1 with TRBJ2-1, with D possibly being TRBD1 (5 bases). The sample in question was PBMCs, mostly from graft donor cells, obtained 360 days after TCRalphabeta/CD19-depleted stem cell transplant. The CDR3 region has the DNA TGTGCCAGCAGTGGACGGACAAGATCCAACAATGAGCAGTTCTTC. Encoded protein: CASSGRTRSNNEQFF.